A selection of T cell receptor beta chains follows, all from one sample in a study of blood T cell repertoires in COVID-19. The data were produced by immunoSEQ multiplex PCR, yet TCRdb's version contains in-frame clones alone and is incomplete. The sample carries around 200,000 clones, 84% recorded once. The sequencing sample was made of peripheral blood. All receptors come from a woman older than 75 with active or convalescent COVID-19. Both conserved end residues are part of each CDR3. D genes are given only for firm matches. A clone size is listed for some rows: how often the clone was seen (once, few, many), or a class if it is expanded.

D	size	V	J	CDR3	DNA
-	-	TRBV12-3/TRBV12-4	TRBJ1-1	CASREINTEAFF	TGTGCCAGCAGGGAGATTAACACTGAAGCTTTCTTT
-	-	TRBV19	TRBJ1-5	CASSISRVRNQPQHF	TGTGCCAGTAGTATCAGCAGGGTTCGCAATCAGCCCCAGCATTTT
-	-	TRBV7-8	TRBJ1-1	CASSPTQKVYTEAFF	TGTGCCAGCAGCCCAACACAGAAGGTATACACTGAAGCTTTCTTT
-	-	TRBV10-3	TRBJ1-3	CAITTGSGNTIYF	TGTGCCATCACCACAGGGAGTGGAAACACCATATATTTT
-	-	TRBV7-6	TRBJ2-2	CASSPSLATGELFF	TGTGCCAGCAGCCCATCACTAGCTACCGGGGAGCTGTTTTTT
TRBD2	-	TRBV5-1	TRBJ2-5	CASSLGLAEGGTQYF	TGCGCCAGCAGCTTGGGACTAGCGGAGGGGGGGACCCAGTACTTC
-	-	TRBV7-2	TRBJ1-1	CASSLVQGNTEAFF	TGTGCCAGCAGCTTAGTACAGGGGAACACTGAAGCTTTCTTT
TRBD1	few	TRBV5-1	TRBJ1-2	CASSSGQGAWGYTF	TGCGCCAGCAGCTCCGGACAGGGGGCGTGGGGCTACACCTTC
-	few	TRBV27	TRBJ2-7	CASSLSPLYEQYF	TGTGCCAGCAGTTTATCCCCCCTTTACGAGCAGTACTTC
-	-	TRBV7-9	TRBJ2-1	CASSSQGEGQFF	TGTGCCAGCAGCTCACAAGGAGAAGGGCAGTTCTTC
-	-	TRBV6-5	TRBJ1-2	CASRPGGQGGRGYTF	TGTGCCAGCAGACCCGGTGGCCAGGGAGGTCGCGGCTACACCTTC
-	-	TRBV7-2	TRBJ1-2	CASSSPPSAIGLDGYTF	TGTGCCAGCAGCTCCCCCCCGTCGGCAATTGGACTTGATGGCTACACCTTC
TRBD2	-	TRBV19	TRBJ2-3	CASSMASGGAVDTQYF	TGTGCCAGTAGTATGGCGAGCGGGGGGGCGGTAGATACGCAGTATTTT
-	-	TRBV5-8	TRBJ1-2	CASSLKTQGVNYGYTF	TGTGCCAGCAGCTTGAAGACCCAGGGTGTTAACTATGGCTACACCTTC
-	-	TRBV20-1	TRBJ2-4	CSASPGELAKNIQYF	TGCAGTGCTAGTCCTGGGGAGTTAGCCAAAAACATTCAGTACTTC
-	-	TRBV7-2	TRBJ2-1	CASSFRGSGFYNEQFF	TGTGCCAGCAGCTTCAGGGGGAGCGGGTTCTACAATGAGCAGTTCTTC
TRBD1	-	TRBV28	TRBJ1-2	CASSLSPGQAYGYTF	TGTGCCAGCAGTTTATCTCCAGGACAGGCCTATGGCTACACCTTC
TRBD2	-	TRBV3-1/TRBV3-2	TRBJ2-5	CASSHPRRLAETQYF	TGTGCCAGCAGCCACCCAAGGAGACTAGCGGAGACCCAGTACTTC